A selection of T cell receptor beta chains follows, all from one sample in a study of neurological immune-mediated disorders. One entry per CDR3 protein, called by TCRdb with MiXCR from the 5' RACE reads. Here the sample spans 50,000 to 65,000 distinct CDR3 sequences, 3% to 4.5% being singletons. The sequenced sample was PBMCs. The receptor source for this set is a man aged 25-45 years with multiple sclerosis. Both conserved end residues are part of each CDR3. D genes are given only for firm matches. Clone size is shown for a subset of rows, as once, few, many or a class of expanded clone.

many,TRBJ2-7,TRBV28,NA,CASSFPQGGEQYF,TGTGCCAGCAGTTTTCCCCAGGGGGGCGAGCAGTACTTC
many,TRBJ2-1,TRBV7-2,TRBD2,CASSSRTSGRSEQFF,TGTGCCAGCAGCTCGCGGACTAGCGGTCGTAGTGAGCAGTTCTTC
many,TRBJ2-1,TRBV9,NA,CASSLSNEQFF,TGTGCCAGCAGCCTAAGCAATGAGCAGTTCTTC
many,TRBJ2-2,TRBV5-1,TRBD1,CASTPGQGNTGELFF,TGCGCCAGCACCCCGGGACAGGGAAACACCGGGGAGCTGTTTTTT
many,TRBJ2-7,TRBV13,TRBD1,CASSHRQGPYEQYF,TGTGCCAGCAGTCATCGACAGGGACCCTACGAGCAGTACTTC
many,TRBJ2-7,TRBV14,NA,CASSLLRDSTYEQYF,TGTGCCAGCAGCCTTTTACGAGACAGTACCTACGAGCAGTACTTC
many,TRBJ2-5,TRBV29-1,NA,CSVDHTVGETQYF,TGCAGCGTTGATCATACGGTGGGGGAGACCCAGTACTTC
many,TRBJ1-2,TRBV12-3/TRBV12-4,TRBD1,CASSSLHQGVGNYGYTF,TGTGCCAGCAGTTCACTCCATCAGGGGGTTGGAAACTATGGCTACACCTTC
many,TRBJ1-2,TRBV7-9,NA,CASSLDRHVSF,TGTGCCAGCAGCTTAGACCGTCACGTGAGCTTC
many,TRBJ2-3,TRBV12-3/TRBV12-4,NA,CASSFRVDTQYF,TGTGCCAGCAGTTTCCGGGTTGATACGCAGTATTTT
many,TRBJ1-2,TRBV10-3,NA,CAISESGRARNGYTF,TGTGCCATCAGTGAGTCGGGCAGGGCCAGAAATGGCTACACCTTC
many,TRBJ2-3,TRBV6-6,NA,CASSSAGRTDTQYF,TGTGCCAGCAGTTCTGCGGGAAGAACAGATACGCAGTATTTT
many,TRBJ1-5,TRBV20-1,NA,CSAPDRLYSNQPQHF,TGCAGTGCGCCGGACAGACTGTATAGCAATCAGCCCCAGCATTTT
many,TRBJ1-1,TRBV12-3/TRBV12-4,TRBD1,CASSLGQGAEAFF,TGTGCCAGCAGTTTGGGGCAGGGGGCTGAAGCTTTCTTT
many,TRBJ2-4,TRBV20-1,NA,CSAKRDGLAKNIQYF,TGCAGTGCTAAAAGAGACGGTCTAGCCAAAAACATTCAGTACTTC
many,TRBJ2-7,TRBV20-1,NA,CSAPLGVSYEQYF,TGCAGTGCTCCTCTCGGCGTATCCTACGAGCAGTACTTC
many,TRBJ2-7,TRBV5-1,NA,CASSSNRESYEQYF,TGCGCCAGCAGCTCCAACAGGGAGTCCTACGAGCAGTACTTC
many,TRBJ2-1,TRBV20-1,TRBD2,CSARDRGPGTSRYNEQFF,TGCAGTGCTAGAGATAGGGGCCCCGGGACTAGCAGATACAATGAGCAGTTCTTC
many,TRBJ1-4,TRBV20-1,NA,CSARAGTNEKLFF,TGCAGTGCTAGGGCAGGGACGAATGAAAAACTGTTTTTT
many,TRBJ1-5,TRBV12-3/TRBV12-4,NA,CASSPRTVSSNQPQHF,TGTGCCAGCAGCCCCCGGACAGTCTCTAGCAATCAGCCCCAGCATTTT
many,TRBJ2-1,TRBV20-1,NA,CSARPLDLYEQFF,TGCAGTGCTAGACCACTAGATCTGTATGAGCAGTTCTTC
NA,TRBJ2-7,TRBV6-1,NA,CASSAGLALEEQYF,TGTGCCAGCAGTGCCGGGCTAGCGCTGGAAGAGCAGTACTTC
many,TRBJ1-5,TRBV20-1,NA,CSATQGVRNQPQHF,TGCAGTGCCACCCAGGGTGTTCGGAATCAGCCCCAGCATTTT
many,TRBJ2-5,TRBV7-3,TRBD1,CASSTGLTGGAGETQYF,TGTGCCAGCAGCACAGGATTGACAGGGGGCGCGGGGGAGACCCAGTACTTC
many,TRBJ1-5,TRBV28,NA,CASSWTGASNQPQHF,TGTGCCAGCAGTTGGACGGGTGCTAGCAATCAGCCCCAGCATTTT
many,TRBJ1-6,TRBV6-1,TRBD1,CASTPGRQGDSPLHF,TGTGCCAGCACCCCCGGACGACAGGGAGATTCACCCCTCCACTTT
many,TRBJ2-7,TRBV20-1,NA,CSARDETGSYEQYF,TGCAGTGCTAGAGATGAAACCGGCTCCTACGAGCAGTACTTC
many,TRBJ2-1,TRBV5-1,NA,CASSLARSSPGPYNEQFF,TGCGCCAGCAGCTTGGCCCGATCCTCTCCGGGGCCCTACAATGAGCAGTTCTTC
many,TRBJ1-3,TRBV7-2,NA,CASSLDSFGNTIYF,TGTGCCAGCAGCCTAGACTCATTCGGAAACACCATATATTTT